The 23 T cell receptor beta chains below come from one sample, sequenced in a study of T-cell memory formation after mild COVID-19. TCRdb called the 5' RACE reads again in MiXCR, with one record for every CDR3 protein. This sample yields about 620,000 distinct CDR3 sequences, of which about a sixth are seen a single time; around 12% belongs to the top ten. The sequencing input was PBMCs or a T cell subset sorted from them (not recorded which). These receptors all come from an adult woman who had mild COVID-19 (a few samples of this study predate the infection). Cell type and time point are not known.

This clonotype was counted only a few times. The chain couples TRBV15 to TRBJ2-2, with 8 positions matching TRBD2. The CDR3 is made up of 17 amino acids. In germline, CDR1 is LNHNV, CDR2 YYDKDF (reference sequence). J gave up 0 bases and V 4 bases, and 7 bases lay outside the gene matches. This chain's CDR3 is CATSNVGREANTGELFF. As DNA, the CDR3 is TGTGCCACCAGCAACGTTGGGCGGGAGGCGAACACCGGGGAGCTGTTTTTT. Full variable domain (rest looked up from reference TRBV15 and TRBJ2-2): DAMVIQNPRYQVTQFGKPVTLSCSQTLNHNVMYWYQQKSSQAPKLLFHYYDKDFNNEADTPDNFQSRRPNTSFCFLDIRSPGLGDTAMYLCATSNVGREANTGELFFGEGSRLTVL.

The chain uses TRBV6-2 or TRBV6-3 and TRBJ2-1; 7 bases agree with TRBD2. The CDR3 is 17 residues long. Germline CDR1 and CDR2: MNHEY and SVGEGT. V dropped 5 bases and J dropped 0; count of bases not matched to a gene: 10. CDR3 bases: TGTGCCAGCAGTAACCGACTAGCAGAGAGCTCCTACAATGAGCAGTTCTTC. It specifies CASSNRLAESSYNEQFF.

J is TRBJ2-7 and V is TRBV2; 13 bases fit TRBD2. The V gene end was trimmed by 4 bases and the J gene end by 1 base; junction bases not matched to a gene: 4. Germline CDR1 SNHLY, CDR2 FYNNEI. CDR3 length: 16 residues. The CDR3 spells CASSVLGLAGSYEQYF. The DNA of the CDR3 is TGTGCCAGCAGTGTTTTGGGACTAGCGGGATCCTACGAGCAGTACTTC.

The chain links TRBV18 to TRBJ2-2, with 9 bases lining up with TRBD1. The CDR3 consists of 15 residues. Looked up from germline, CDR1 is KGHSH and CDR2 is LQKENI. The J segment lost 5 bases and the V segment lost 1 base, leaving 2 bases of the junction unmatched. CDR3 residues: CASSPRQGDTGELFF. As DNA, the CDR3 is TGTGCCAGCTCACCACGACAGGGGGATACCGGGGAGCTGTTTTTT. The full variable domain, with the rest looked up from reference TRBV18 and TRBJ2-2, is NAGVMQNPRHLVRRRGQEARLRCSPMKGHSHVYWYRQLPEEGLKFMVYLQKENIIDESGMPKERFSAEFPKEGPSILRIQQVVRGDSAAYFCASSPRQGDTGELFFGEGSRLTVL.

J is TRBJ2-7 and V is TRBV3-1, with 12 positions matching TRBD2. The V and J ends lost 4 bases and 6 bases, in that order; junction bases with no gene match: 10. The CDR3 spans 16 residues. The germline V gene has CDR1 LGHDT and CDR2 YNNKEL (reference sequence). CDR3 amino acids: CASSPVRGLAGTEQYF. CDR3 nucleotides: TGTGCCAGCAGCCCTGTCCGCGGACTAGCGGGAACCGAGCAGTACTTC.

The rearrangement links TRBV4-3 to TRBJ1-2; 8 positions match TRBD1. The CDR3 is 15 amino acids. The V gene's germline CDR1 is LGHNA and CDR2 YSLEER. J gave up 5 bases and V 2 bases, and 7 bases lay outside the gene matches. The CDR3, as DNA: TGCGCCAGCAGCCAAACAGGGGGGAGAGGATATGGCTACACCTTC. It yields the protein CASSQTGGRGYGYTF.

The chain employs TRBV7-9 and TRBJ1-1, with TRBD1 as a possible D gene (5 bases). The CDR3 is 15 amino acids. Trimming stripped 5 bases from V and 6 bases from J, with 19 bases between. Germline V CDR1 and CDR2: SEHNR, FQNEAQ (reference sequence). The CDR3 coding sequence is TGTGCCAGCAGCCGAAAATACAGGAAAGGGCCTGAAGCTTTCTTT. Its translation is CASSRKYRKGPEAFF.

The V call is TRBV5-1, the J call TRBJ1-1; 8 bases map to TRBD1. Germline-derived CDR1 and CDR2 are SGHRS and YFSETQ. CDR3 length: 14 amino acids. Trimming took 5 bases from V and 1 from J; bases not matched to a gene: 4. The CDR3 region is CASRPGQENTEAFF. Written as DNA, the CDR3 is TGCGCCAGCAGGCCGGGACAGGAGAACACTGAAGCTTTCTTT.

This rearrangement joins TRBV12-3 or TRBV12-4 to TRBJ1-2, with D possibly TRBD1 on 6 matching bases. V dropped 5 bases and J dropped 4 bases, with 14 bases sitting between them. The CDR3 is 14 amino acids. CDR3 residues: CASSPRGPGYGYTF. The DNA of the CDR3 is TGTGCCAGCAGTCCCCGGGGGCCGGGCTATGGCTACACCTTC.

This clonotype was seen a handful of times. The V and J genes are TRBV20-1 and TRBJ2-1; D is ambiguous. Trimming shortened V by 0 bases and J by 5 bases, and 14 bases separated the two germline ends. The CDR3 sequence is 15 residues long. Germline V gives CDR1 DFQATT, CDR2 SNEGSKA (reference sequence). This chain's CDR3 is CSARDLPGPNNEQFF. CDR3 coding DNA: TGCAGTGCTAGAGACCTTCCCGGGCCGAACAATGAGCAGTTCTTC.

J is TRBJ1-4 and V is TRBV6-5; TRBD1 might be the D (6 bases). Trimming took off 0 bases at V and 7 bases at J, with 12 bases between the two ends. The CDR3 consists of 15 residues. Germline CDR1 and CDR2: MNHEY and SVGAGI. In DNA form, the CDR3 reads TGTGCCAGCAGTTACTCGCCGGGGGGCGGTGAAAAACTGTTTTTT. It codes for CASSYSPGGGEKLFF.

The genes are TRBV7-8 and TRBJ2-4; D gene ambiguous. CDR1 SGHVS and CDR2 FQNEAQ come from the germline V gene. The CDR3 extends over 13 amino acids. V was clipped by 2 bases and J by 6 bases, with 8 bases between them. CDR3 bases: TGTGCCAGCAGCTTAACCACTTCAAACATTCAGTACTTC. It is translated as CASSLTTSNIQYF.

The CDR3 nucleotides are TGTGCCAGCAGTTGGCACCTGGCTAGCGGGGGACCGAGTGAGCAGTTCTTC. Translation: CASSWHLASGGPSEQFF. This chain connects TRBV12-3 or TRBV12-4 to TRBJ2-1; 10 bases fit TRBD2. This CDR3 has 17 amino acids. Trimming took 4 bases from V and 9 from J; bases not matched to a gene: 15.

This clonotype came up a few times. The gene calls are TRBV12-3 or TRBV12-4 and TRBJ2-7; 7 bases agree with TRBD1. J lost 6 bases, V lost 5 bases, and 10 bases had no gene match. This CDR3 contains 14 residues. The CDR3 nucleotides are TGTGCCAGCAGTCAAGACAGGGTGGGGAGCGAGCAGTACTTC. Its translation: CASSQDRVGSEQYF.

This clonotype has just a few counts. The chain has TRBV5-1 and TRBJ2-7; D may be TRBD2 (6 bases). V gave up 4 bases and J gave up 0 bases, with 11 bases separating them. The CDR3 consists of 14 residues. The germline CDR1 and CDR2 sequences are SGHRS and YFSETQ. The DNA for the CDR3 is TGCGCCAGCAGCCCCCGGGGGTACTCCTACGAGCAGTACTTC. As protein: CASSPRGYSYEQYF.

The chain uses TRBV14 and TRBJ2-5, with D perhaps matching TRBD2 (6 bases). Trimming took 4 bases from V and 1 from J, leaving 10 bases between them. Germline V gene lookup returns CDR1 SGHDN and CDR2 FVKESK. This CDR3 region has 14 residues. CDR3 in amino acids: CASSLGLIQETQYF. The DNA for the CDR3 is TGTGCCAGCAGCCTGGGACTCATCCAAGAGACCCAGTACTTC.

This rearrangement joins TRBV15 to TRBJ2-1, with TRBD1 as a possible D gene (6 bases). The CDR3 is made up of 16 amino acids. The germline V gene has CDR1 LNHNV and CDR2 YYDKDF (reference sequence). The V end was cut by 3 bases, the J end by 2 bases, with 14 bases between. In DNA form, the CDR3 reads TGTGCCACCAGCAGCCTAAGAACAGGGACCTACAATGAGCAGTTCTTC. This gives the protein CATSSLRTGTYNEQFF.

The genes are TRBV6-2 or TRBV6-3 and TRBJ2-2, with 12 positions matching TRBD2. Trimming cost V 8 bases and J 7 bases; bases outside gene matches: 17. The CDR3 loop spans 18 amino acids. Germline V gene data show CDR1 as MNHEY and CDR2 as SVGEGT. CDR3 in DNA: TGTGCCAGCGGATATAAAGTTCGGACTAGCGGGATTGACGGGGAGCTGTTTTTT. As protein: CASGYKVRTSGIDGELFF.

The chain links TRBV18 to TRBJ1-2, with D tentatively TRBD1 (5 bases). CDR3 size: 14 residues. Germline CDR1 reads KGHSH; CDR2 reads LQKENI. V gave up 5 bases and J gave up 0 bases, with 10 bases separating them. The CDR3 region is CASSTGTANYGYTF. CDR3 bases: TGTGCCAGCTCAACCGGGACCGCTAACTATGGCTACACCTTC.

The chain recombines TRBV18 with TRBJ2-7; TRBD1 is a possible D gene (6 bases). CDR1 KGHSH and CDR2 LQKENI come from the germline V gene. Trimming removed 2 bases from V and 0 bases from J, with 11 bases in between. This CDR3 spans 15 amino acids. DNA of the CDR3: TGTGCCAGCTCACCAAGGGACATAGCCTCCTACGAGCAGTACTTC. Its translation is CASSPRDIASYEQYF.

The chain combines TRBV20-1 with TRBJ1-1; weak D call: TRBD1 (6 bases). The CDR3 totals 15 residues. V dropped 8 bases and J dropped 1 base, with 20 bases sitting between them. Germline V gene data show CDR1 as DFQATT and CDR2 as SNEGSKA (reference sequence). CDR3 nucleotides: TGCAGTCCAATACTCATACGGACAGAGAACACTGAAGCTTTCTTT. Protein sequence: CSPILIRTENTEAFF.

The table lists this clonotype with a few counts. The gene calls are TRBV6-2 or TRBV6-3 and TRBJ1-1; the D is unclear. Germline CDR1 and CDR2: MNHEY and SVGEGT. The CDR3 is 17 residues long. V was pared by 2 bases and J by 4 bases, with 20 bases between. CDR3 coding DNA: TGTGCCAGCAGTTACAGAGCGGTTCTGGAGTACGGCACTGAAGCTTTCTTT. It translates to CASSYRAVLEYGTEAFF.

This clonotype occurred many times. The chain employs TRBV7-2 and TRBJ2-1; the match to TRBD2 covers 12 bases. Germline CDR1 reads SGHTA; CDR2 reads FQGNSA. The V gene end was trimmed by 5 bases and the J gene end by 0 bases; junction bases not matched to a gene: 2. The CDR3 has 16 residues. CDR3 protein: CASSLLAGGSYNEQFF. CDR3 nucleotides: TGTGCCAGCAGCCTACTAGCGGGGGGCTCCTACAATGAGCAGTTCTTC.